This T cell receptor beta chain was found in a study of PD-1 blockade in classical Hodgkin lymphoma (dated by TCRdb to 2020 to 2022). Concerning the study at large: Nivolumab dosing was 3 mg/kg intravenously every 2 weeks, continuing until either disease progression or unacceptable toxicity. The study used CyTOF and TCR beta sequencing to define a peripheral blood immune signature of response to PD-1 blockade in classical Hodgkin lymphoma.

Overall study outcomes, separate from this receptor: Baseline TCR diversity was reported to be lower in newly diagnosed patients than in healthy donors and to be lower still in relapsed/refractory patients. CD4+ but not CD8+ TCR diversity rose significantly by C4D1 (p=0.0027 vs p=0.16), most apparent in complete responders (p=0.02). Baseline diversity similar to that of newly diagnosed patients was observed in trial patients achieving complete response, whereas significantly lower diversity was observed in partial responders and progressors. The study was restricted to a single clinical trial cohort, and the causes of repertoire differences, possibly disease activity or prior therapy, were left undefined. Lower diversity was observed in patients in whom nivolumab was started less than 1 year after ASCT, and these patients were excluded from later analyses so that confounding by immune reconstitution would be avoided.

The intended sense of this specimen's time point label: cycle 2 day 1 (C2D1) of nivolumab. All trial patients had relapsed after autologous stem cell transplantation, with cohorts A, B and C differing in prior brentuximab vedotin exposure. The trial cohort included some 53 patients with relapsed/refractory classical Hodgkin lymphoma, and each patient had a best overall response of complete response, partial response or progressive disease. Single-agent nivolumab was administered to trial patients in the multi-cohort phase II CheckMate 205 trial. An independent review committee assessed best overall response using the 2007 International Working Group response criteria. Trial PBMCs were collected immediately before nivolumab initiation (C1D1) and during therapy at cycle 2 day 1 and cycle 4 day 1. Peripheral blood was collected in 8 mL Vacutainer Cell Preparation Tubes, from which PBMCs were isolated by centrifugation and then cryopreserved.

The CDR3, cysteine through phenylalanine, is 15 amino acids long. The kept DNA is CDR3 alone, 45 bases in frame from the first base. Per the germline V gene, MNHNS is the CDR1 and SASEGT is the CDR2. At the junction V is shortened by 4 bases and J by 6 bases; bases outside the gene matches: 5. Genomic DNA was extracted with the Qiagen DNeasy kit from unsorted PBMCs and from negatively selected CD4+ and CD8+ fractions. TCR beta CDR3 regions were subjected to amplification by immunoSEQ multiplex PCR with primers that anneal to V and J segments. A synthetic immune receptor repertoire was used to minimize amplification bias, and any residual bias was removed computationally once sequencing was done. Per the source publication's procedure: Custom Python scripts were used to quantify repertoire diversity as the Shannon entropy index. The unsorted, CD4+ and CD8+ repertoires were each analyzed separately, with the exception of combined analyses, where CD4+ and CD8+ sequences were merged in silico. A clone counted as expanded when the clone's frequency after treatment rose at least 2-fold relative to C1D1, and clones undetected at baseline were given a pseudocount of 0.5. Clones with 0 or 1 copy at C1D1 were classified as singleton clones, and clones with 2 or more copies were classified as non-singleton clones. Clones expanded in unsorted samples were annotated as CD4+, CD8+ or unknown by matching protein sequences in sorted samples from the same patient. Wilcoxon tests on paired samples were used to test diversity changes from C1D1 to C4D1. What TCRdb holds here is the immuneACCESS table cut down to in-frame rearrangements. Part of the clones is not present; checked against another copy, under half of the missing clones reflect an unresolved V gene, and the others are unexplained. V and J calls and clone size are copied from that table; D and trimming were computed from the DNA. The sample table records 20,000 to 25,000 clones; 60% to 85% of these occur just once. Of the sample, approximately 7.7% falls within the top ten clones.

This clone was seen a few times. There is no known antigen for this receptor. One base away there is no much larger clone; base qualities are not given. Rearrangement joined TRBV6-1 to TRBJ2-2; TRBD2 aligns with 10 central bases. This receptor was obtained from a human donor with classical Hodgkin lymphoma. The material was peripheral blood mononuclear cells (PBMCs), obtained before the second cycle of nivolumab. The encoded CDR3 is CASSGMLAGAGELFF. The nucleotides are TGTGCCAGCAGTGGTATGCTAGCGGGAGCCGGGGAGCTGTTTTTT.